Listed below are T cell receptor beta chains from one sample, sequenced in a study of cytomegalovirus exposure and HLA in healthy donors. Sequencing used immunoSEQ multiplex PCR; TCRdb keeps in-frame clones, though not all of them. The sample records approximately 170,000 clones, 75% to 90% being singletons. The sequencing input was PBMCs. The receptor set was obtained from a boy between 2 and 10 years old in good health and CMV-seronegative. Both conserved end residues are part of each CDR3. A D gene is named only where the DNA matches it firmly. Some rows have no size entry. The others give once, few or many, or a class for an expanded clone.

CDR3 protein: CASSTTGSHEQFF
CDR3 DNA: TGTGCCAGCAGCACTACAGGGAGCCATGAGCAGTTCTTC
J gene: TRBJ2-1
V gene: TRBV6-6
D gene: NA
clone size: NA

CDR3 protein: CSVAVELNTEAFF
CDR3 DNA: TGCAGCGTTGCGGTGGAGCTAAACACTGAAGCTTTCTTT
J gene: TRBJ1-1
V gene: TRBV29-1
D gene: NA
clone size: NA

CDR3 protein: CASSVDRGNSPLHF
CDR3 DNA: TGCGCCAGCAGCGTCGACAGGGGAAATTCACCCCTCCACTTT
J gene: TRBJ1-6
V gene: TRBV5-1
D gene: TRBD1
clone size: NA

CDR3 protein: CASSSWQGTHTEAFF
CDR3 DNA: TGTGCCAGCAGTTCATGGCAGGGGACCCACACTGAAGCTTTCTTT
J gene: TRBJ1-1
V gene: TRBV6-5
D gene: NA
clone size: NA

CDR3 protein: CAISGGHAETQYF
CDR3 DNA: TGTGCCATCAGTGGGGGACATGCGGAGACCCAGTACTTC
J gene: TRBJ2-5
V gene: TRBV10-3
D gene: NA
clone size: NA

CDR3 protein: CATGLAGGYEQYF
CDR3 DNA: TGTGCCACCGGACTAGCGGGAGGCTACGAGCAGTACTTC
J gene: TRBJ2-7
V gene: TRBV6-1
D gene: TRBD2
clone size: NA

CDR3 protein: CAWSARQGYTHLNTEAFF
CDR3 DNA: TGTGCCTGGAGCGCCCGACAGGGATATACGCACTTGAACACTGAAGCTTTCTTT
J gene: TRBJ1-1
V gene: TRBV30
D gene: TRBD1
clone size: NA

CDR3 protein: CASSYSRAGVPDTQYF
CDR3 DNA: TGTGCCAGCAGTTACTCGCGAGCGGGAGTCCCAGATACGCAGTATTTT
J gene: TRBJ2-3
V gene: TRBV6-6
D gene: TRBD2
clone size: NA

CDR3 protein: CASSTPSEKLFF
CDR3 DNA: TGTGCCAGCAGCACCCCCAGTGAAAAACTGTTTTTT
J gene: TRBJ1-4
V gene: TRBV28
D gene: NA
clone size: NA

CDR3 protein: CASSIPTGGANYGYTF
CDR3 DNA: TGTGCCAGTAGTATCCCTACGGGGGGGGCTAACTATGGCTACACCTTC
J gene: TRBJ1-2
V gene: TRBV19
D gene: NA
clone size: NA

CDR3 protein: CSVDLGTGEEKLFF
CDR3 DNA: TGCAGCGTTGACCTCGGGACAGGGGAAGAAAAACTGTTTTTT
J gene: TRBJ1-4
V gene: TRBV29-1
D gene: TRBD1
clone size: NA

CDR3 protein: CASSKKTSGGLETQYF
CDR3 DNA: TGCGCCAGCAGCAAGAAAACTTCCGGGGGATTGGAGACCCAGTACTTC
J gene: TRBJ2-5
V gene: TRBV4-1
D gene: NA
clone size: NA

CDR3 protein: CASSLVINEQFF
CDR3 DNA: TGTGCCAGCAGTTTAGTCATCAATGAGCAGTTCTTC
J gene: TRBJ2-1
V gene: TRBV28
D gene: NA
clone size: NA

CDR3 protein: CASSYGTSGSAEQYF
CDR3 DNA: TGTGCCAGCAGTTACGGGACTAGCGGGAGCGCCGAGCAGTACTTC
J gene: TRBJ2-7
V gene: TRBV5-8
D gene: TRBD2
clone size: NA

CDR3 protein: CASSLVKGRGEQFF
CDR3 DNA: TGTGCCAGCAGCTTAGTAAAAGGGAGAGGTGAGCAGTTCTTC
J gene: TRBJ2-1
V gene: TRBV7-9
D gene: NA
clone size: NA

CDR3 protein: CASSQDPIAGGVNIQYF
CDR3 DNA: TGCGCCAGCAGCCAGGACCCGATTGCGGGGGGGGTAAACATTCAGTACTTC
J gene: TRBJ2-4
V gene: TRBV5-1
D gene: TRBD2
clone size: once

CDR3 protein: CASSWAREGNSPLHF
CDR3 DNA: TGTGCCAGCTCCTGGGCCAGGGAGGGTAATTCACCCCTCCACTTT
J gene: TRBJ1-6
V gene: TRBV11-2
D gene: NA
clone size: once

CDR3 protein: CASNSGQGNEKLFF
CDR3 DNA: TGCGCCAGCAACTCGGGACAGGGCAATGAAAAACTGTTTTTT
J gene: TRBJ1-4
V gene: TRBV5-1
D gene: TRBD1
clone size: NA

CDR3 protein: CASSLVGTGEETQYF
CDR3 DNA: TGCGCCAGCAGCTTGGTAGGGACAGGGGAAGAGACCCAGTACTTC
J gene: TRBJ2-5
V gene: TRBV5-1
D gene: TRBD1
clone size: NA

CDR3 protein: CASSSFSGAGQPQHF
CDR3 DNA: TGCGCCAGCAGCTCCTTCAGCGGGGCCGGACAGCCCCAGCATTTT
J gene: TRBJ1-5
V gene: TRBV4-1
D gene: NA
clone size: NA

CDR3 protein: CAWSLSNPREQYF
CDR3 DNA: TGTGCCTGGAGCCTCTCGAACCCCCGGGAGCAGTACTTC
J gene: TRBJ2-7
V gene: TRBV30
D gene: NA
clone size: once

CDR3 protein: CASSQEFASGGQETQYF
CDR3 DNA: TGCGCCAGCAGCCAAGAATTTGCCAGCGGGGGACAAGAGACCCAGTACTTC
J gene: TRBJ2-5
V gene: TRBV4-1
D gene: TRBD2
clone size: few

CDR3 protein: CASSERTGGYTF
CDR3 DNA: TGTGCCAGCAGTGAGCGGACAGGTGGCTACACCTTC
J gene: TRBJ1-2
V gene: TRBV6-5
D gene: TRBD1
clone size: NA

CDR3 protein: CASSPTLAGGLYNEQFF
CDR3 DNA: TGTGCCAGCTCACCAACCCTAGCGGGGGGGCTTTACAATGAGCAGTTCTTC
J gene: TRBJ2-1
V gene: TRBV18
D gene: TRBD2
clone size: NA